This is a list of T cell receptor beta chains from one sample in a study of T cells in Graves' hyperthyroidism and ophthalmopathy. TCRdb re-analysed the multiplex PCR reads in MiXCR, keeping a single row per CDR3 protein. The sample includes around 660,000 distinct CDR3 sequences, just under 45% of them seen just once. Material: peripheral blood or thyroid tissue (not recorded which). The receptors were sampled from an adult man with Graves' disease, either hyperthyroidism or ophthalmopathy (not recorded which). CDR3s include the opening cysteine and the closing phenylalanine or tryptophan. D genes are given only for firm matches. Only part of the rows carry a size: once, few, many, or a class if the clone is expanded.

V: TRBV12-3/TRBV12-4; size: NA; D: NA; J: TRBJ1-1; CDR3: CASSYSAMNTEAFF; DNA: TGTGCCAGCAGTTACTCAGCCATGAACACTGAAGCTTTCTTT
V: TRBV19; size: NA; D: TRBD1; J: TRBJ2-7; CDR3: CASSNPTGGSSYEQYF; DNA: TGTGCCAGTAGTAACCCGACAGGGGGTAGCTCCTACGAGCAGTACTTC
V: TRBV7-9; size: few; D: TRBD1; J: TRBJ1-1; CDR3: CANSLRVRSTGKNTEAFF; DNA: TGTGCCAACAGCTTAAGGGTCAGGTCGACAGGGAAGAACACTGAAGCTTTCTTT
V: TRBV6-1; size: NA; D: NA; J: TRBJ2-7; CDR3: CASSRGSSGDVQYF; DNA: TGTGCCAGCAGCCGGGGGTCGTCTGGCGACGTGCAGTACTTC
V: TRBV10-3; size: NA; D: NA; J: TRBJ1-6; CDR3: CASSYGPETLYNSPLHF; DNA: TGTGCCAGCAGTTACGGGCCCGAAACCCTCTATAATTCACCCCTCCACTTT
V: TRBV25-1; size: many; D: NA; J: TRBJ1-6; CDR3: CASSDTGFRGEDSPLHF; DNA: TGTGCCAGCAGTGATACAGGTTTCAGGGGAGAGGATTCACCCCTCCACTTT
V: TRBV12-3/TRBV12-4; size: few; D: TRBD1; J: TRBJ1-5; CDR3: CASSIGTGNGNQPQHF; DNA: TGTGCCAGCAGTATAGGGACAGGGAATGGCAATCAGCCCCAGCATTTT
V: TRBV29-1; size: few; D: NA; J: TRBJ1-6; CDR3: CSVMVRENSPLHF; DNA: TGCAGCGTTATGGTCAGGGAAAATTCACCCCTCCACTTT
V: TRBV6-1; size: NA; D: NA; J: TRBJ2-7; CDR3: CASSEGGLIYF; DNA: TGTGCCAGCAGTGAGGGGGGCCTCATCTACTTC
V: TRBV29-1; size: NA; D: NA; J: TRBJ1-4; CDR3: CSVDPGPATNEKLFF; DNA: TGCAGCGTTGATCCGGGCCCAGCAACTAATGAAAAACTGTTTTTT
V: TRBV29-1; size: once; D: NA; J: TRBJ2-7; CDR3: CSVQHGGLVYEQYF; DNA: TGCAGCGTCCAACATGGTGGACTGGTCTACGAGCAGTACTTC
V: TRBV29-1; size: NA; D: NA; J: TRBJ2-7; CDR3: CSVLGGRYYEQYF; DNA: TGCAGCGTGCTGGGGGGACGGTACTACGAGCAGTACTTC
V: TRBV5-1; size: NA; D: TRBD2; J: TRBJ2-2; CDR3: CASSLALAGGPDTGELFF; DNA: TGCGCCAGCAGCTTGGCTCTAGCGGGGGGGCCTGACACCGGGGAGCTGTTTTTT
V: TRBV2; size: few; D: NA; J: TRBJ1-1; CDR3: CASSYNGGATEAFF; DNA: TGTGCCAGCAGTTACAATGGGGGCGCCACTGAAGCTTTCTTT
V: TRBV2; size: NA; D: NA; J: TRBJ1-1; CDR3: CASTEQGHYTEAFF; DNA: TGTGCCAGCACTGAACAGGGCCACTACACTGAAGCTTTCTTT
V: TRBV12-3/TRBV12-4; size: few; D: TRBD1; J: TRBJ1-4; CDR3: CASSPRGQGEEKLFF; DNA: TGTGCCAGCAGCCCCCGGGGACAGGGGGAGGAAAAACTGTTTTTT
V: TRBV12-3/TRBV12-4; size: NA; D: TRBD1; J: TRBJ2-7; CDR3: CASSQTTGGYEQYF; DNA: TGTGCCAGCAGCCAAACGACAGGGGGGTACGAGCAGTACTTC
V: TRBV15; size: NA; D: TRBD2; J: TRBJ2-5; CDR3: CATSSERRGVQETQYF; DNA: TGTGCCACCAGCAGTGAGCGGCGGGGGGTACAAGAGACCCAGTACTTC
V: TRBV2; size: NA; D: NA; J: TRBJ1-1; CDR3: CASSFALMNTEAFF; DNA: TGTGCCAGCAGCTTCGCCTTAATGAACACTGAAGCTTTCTTT
V: TRBV24-1; size: NA; D: NA; J: TRBJ1-2; CDR3: CTTDGQGDGYTF; DNA: TGTACCACCGATGGGCAGGGTGATGGCTACACCTTC
V: TRBV29-1; size: many; D: TRBD1; J: TRBJ1-2; CDR3: CSGTTGNYGYTF; DNA: TGCAGCGGGACGACAGGGAACTATGGCTACACCTTC
V: TRBV11-2; size: NA; D: TRBD1; J: TRBJ1-2; CDR3: CASRATGLYGYTF; DNA: TGTGCCAGCAGAGCGACAGGGCTCTATGGCTACACCTTC
V: TRBV7-9; size: once; D: TRBD1; J: TRBJ1-4; CDR3: CASSPLDRAEKLFF; DNA: TGTGCCAGCAGCCCCCTGGACAGGGCTGAAAAACTGTTTTTT
V: TRBV7-2; size: NA; D: NA; J: TRBJ1-6; CDR3: CASSLAGANVLTFGAPSPLHF; DNA: NA
V: TRBV19; size: few; D: TRBD1; J: TRBJ1-6; CDR3: CASTTGQGSSYNSPLHF; DNA: TGTGCCAGTACTACCGGACAGGGGAGCTCCTATAATTCACCCCTCCACTTT
V: TRBV7-8; size: NA; D: NA; J: TRBJ1-2; CDR3: CASSPSAGLAGNGYTF; DNA: TGTGCCAGCAGCCCGTCGGCGGGACTAGCGGGTAATGGCTACACCTTC
V: TRBV9; size: NA; D: NA; J: TRBJ1-2; CDR3: CASSATSGVPYGYTF; DNA: TGTGCCAGCAGCGCCACCTCGGGGGTCCCCTATGGCTACACCTTC
V: TRBV29-1; size: once; D: TRBD1; J: TRBJ2-7; CDR3: CSASTGDRSYEQYF; DNA: TGCAGCGCCTCGACAGGGGATCGGTCCTACGAGCAGTACTTC
V: TRBV2; size: NA; D: TRBD1; J: TRBJ1-4; CDR3: CASRRTAGTGYEKLFF; DNA: TGTGCCAGCAGGAGGACAGCCGGGACAGGTTACGAAAAACTGTTTTTT
V: TRBV7-9; size: once; D: TRBD1; J: TRBJ1-2; CDR3: CASSLKRPGQTYGYTF; DNA: TGTGCCAGCAGCTTAAAGCGACCGGGACAGACCTATGGCTACACCTTC
V: TRBV15; size: many; D: TRBD1; J: TRBJ1-6; CDR3: CATSQRQGDNSPLHF; DNA: TGTGCCACCAGCCAACGACAGGGTGATAATTCACCCCTCCACTTT
V: TRBV7-6; size: many; D: NA; J: TRBJ1-1; CDR3: CASSNSVNTEAFF; DNA: TGTGCCAGCAGTAACTCAGTGAACACTGAAGCTTTCTTT
V: TRBV25-1; size: NA; D: TRBD2; J: TRBJ2-5; CDR3: CASQGLAAQETQYF; DNA: TGTGCCAGCCAGGGACTAGCGGCCCAAGAGACCCAGTACTTC